In its sample, the clone carrying this TCR beta chain was seen a few times. The antigen remains unidentified. The sample comes from a study of T-cell reconstitution after alpha-beta-depleted transplantation in children. Findings and limits, study-wide: The main origin of T-cell counts and diversity one year after transplant was newly produced T cells. Where alpha-beta T cells came from about two months after transplant was reportedly several hundred expanded graft clones. Certain patients had high TCRbeta diversity at day 60, and it came from recipient T cells and thymic progenitors that survived.

The CDR3 loop spans 12 amino acids. Looked up from germline, CDR1 is SGDLS and CDR2 is YYNGEE. Trimming removed 0 bases at V and 13 bases at J, with 10 bases between. The authors prepared the TCRbeta library with unique molecular identifiers. A single record per CDR3 protein comes from TCRdb applying MiXCR to the PCR reads. The table shows hundreds of thousands of distinct CDR3 sequences, with around 15% occurring only once. This sequence was found in a boy under two years old who had a stem cell transplant for Wiskott-Aldrich syndrome, so the T cells may come from the graft donor. Source: PBMCs, mostly from graft donor cells, taken 360 days after TCRalphabeta/CD19-depleted stem cell transplant. V gene TRBV9 combines with J gene TRBJ1-4, with a possible D match to TRBD1 (5 bases). The CDR3 sequence is CASSVDRGSLFF. The DNA for the CDR3 is TGTGCCAGCAGCGTAGATAGGGGTTCACTGTTTTTT.